Below, 24 T cell receptor beta chains from the same sample are listed, as sequenced in a study of cytomegalovirus exposure and HLA in healthy donors. In the PCR, 60 Vbeta and 13 Jbeta primers were used. Profiling relied on immunoSEQ multiplex PCR, and the TCRdb table lists in-frame clones only, not all of them. The sample gives 90,000 to 120,000 clones, 70% to 80% of which show up once; roughly 3.7% is in the top ten. Sequencing was done on a sample of PBMCs. These receptors were collected from a female donor in good health and CMV-seropositive.

The CDR3 reads CASILGGRNTEAFF. CDR3 in DNA: TGTGCCAGTATTCTAGGGGGCAGGAACACTGAAGCTTTCTTT. This sequence joins TRBV19 and TRBJ1-1; 7 bases fit TRBD1. Losses at the gene ends were 7 bases for V and 1 base for J; bases not matched to a gene: 6. Germline lookup yields CDR1 LNHDA and CDR2 SQIVND (reference sequence). The CDR3 loop spans 14 amino acids.

V is TRBV18 and J is TRBJ2-7, with a weak D call TRBD2 (7 bases). Trimming stripped 3 bases from V and 6 bases from J, with 18 bases between. The V gene's germline CDR1 is KGHSH and CDR2 LQKENI. The CDR3 is 15 residues long. The CDR3 DNA follows: TGTGCCAGCTCACCTTCCGGGGGGCGGCCTGGCGAGCAGTACTTC. Translation gives CASSPSGGRPGEQYF.

V and J are TRBV10-3 and TRBJ1-2; TRBD1 aligns across 8 bases. The CDR3 is made up of 14 amino acids. Germline loops: CDR1 ENHRY, CDR2 SYGVKD. Trimming took 7 bases from V and 7 from J; bases not matched to a gene: 11. CDR3 region: CAINEGQVASGYTF. CDR3 bases: TGTGCCATCAACGAGGGACAGGTGGCCTCTGGCTACACCTTC.

V usage is TRBV6-6 and J usage is TRBJ1-5; weak D call: TRBD1 (5 bases). Germline CDR1 and CDR2: MNHNY and SVGAGI (reference sequence). V gave up 7 bases and J gave up 3 bases, with 16 bases separating them. The CDR3 is 15 residues long. CDR3 nucleotides: TGTGCCAGCACCAACGGCGGGGGGGACAATCAGCCCCAGCATTTT. As protein: CASTNGGGDNQPQHF.

To note about this clone: One end of the junction fails to match germline, which may point to a read error. V usage is TRBV19 and J usage is TRBJ2-6; the D gene is possibly TRBD1 (6 bases). This CDR3 contains 17 residues. Per germline, CDR1 LNHDA and CDR2 SQIVND (reference sequence). The CDR3 spells CASSQYGQSSGANGLTF. CDR3 bases: TGTGCCAGTAGTCAATACGGACAGAGCTCTGGGGCCAACGGCCTGACTTTC.

This clone is a singleton in its sample. This CDR3 is CASSEGPNEQFF. Here the CDR3 DNA reads TGTGCCAGCAGTGAAGGGCCCAATGAGCAGTTCTTC. The chain uses TRBV6-1 and TRBJ2-1; D gene uncertain. Germline V gene lookup returns CDR1 MNHNS and CDR2 SASEGT. The V and J ends lost 1 base and 6 bases respectively, with 4 bases between them. The CDR3 loop spans 12 amino acids.

The CDR3 loop is CASSPRTGPEQFF. The CDR3 coding sequence is TGTGCCAGCAGCCCCAGGACAGGCCCCGAGCAGTTCTTC. J is TRBJ2-1 and V is TRBV6-6, with 7 bases aligning to TRBD1. J gave up 10 bases and V 6 bases, and 9 bases lay outside the gene matches. The CDR3 consists of 13 residues. The germline gives CDR1 MNHNY, CDR2 SVGAGI (reference sequence).

The V call is TRBV9, the J call TRBJ1-1, with a tentative D call TRBD1 (5 bases). The ends were cut back, 0 bases at V and 4 bases at J, with 10 bases in the middle. The CDR3 loop spans 14 amino acids. The germline V gene encodes CDR1 SGDLS and CDR2 YYNGEE. This chain's CDR3 is CASSVERQGTEAFF. As DNA, the CDR3 is TGTGCCAGCAGCGTAGAACGGCAGGGCACTGAAGCTTTCTTT.

The J gene is TRBJ1-2, the V gene TRBV6-6, with D tentatively TRBD1 (5 bases). The V end lost 1 base, the J end lost 6 bases, and 15 bases lay between the germline ends. CDR1 and CDR2 from the germline V gene are MNHNY and SVGAGI (reference sequence). This CDR3 region has 15 residues. The CDR3 DNA reads TGTGCCAGCAGTTACTGGACGGAGGGGACGGATGGCTACACCTTC. Translation: CASSYWTEGTDGYTF.

On this clone: The junction departs from the called germline gene at one end, perhaps through a read error. The gene calls are TRBV7-9 and TRBJ2-7, with 7 nucleotides matching TRBD2. The length of the CDR3 is 14 residues. Germline V CDR1 and CDR2: SEHNR, FQNEAQ (reference sequence). The CDR3 bases are TGTTCCAGCAGCTTGGGCGGGAGTAGGTACGAGCAGTACTTC. The encoded protein is CSSSLGGSRYEQYF.

The chain has TRBV11-2 and TRBJ2-1, with 12 bases that match TRBD2. Trimming took 3 bases from V and 5 from J; bases not matched to a gene: 2. The CDR3 length is 15 residues. Germline V gene lookup returns CDR1 SGHAT and CDR2 FQNNGV. The CDR3 sequence is CASSFTSGGNNEQFF. The CDR3 DNA follows: TGTGCCAGCAGCTTTACTAGCGGGGGGAACAATGAGCAGTTCTTC.

The chain uses TRBV29-1 and TRBJ2-3; D uncertain. V was clipped by 4 bases and J by 0 bases, with 5 bases between them. Per the germline V gene, CDR1 is SQVTM and CDR2 is ANQGSEA. This CDR3 comprises 12 residues. The chain's CDR3 is CSVAESTDTQYF. The CDR3 nucleotides are TGCAGCGTTGCGGAGAGCACAGATACGCAGTATTTT.

The chain employs TRBV4-2 and TRBJ2-7; 9 bases fit TRBD1. The germline CDR1 and CDR2 sequences are LGHNA and YNFKEQ. The CDR3 spans 20 residues. Trimming cost V 1 base and J 2 bases; bases outside gene matches: 18. The CDR3: CASSQAGWSFGQGIPYEQYF. In DNA, the CDR3 is TGTGCCAGCAGCCAAGCGGGCTGGTCGTTCGGACAGGGGATCCCCTACGAGCAGTACTTC.

As regards this clone: One end of the junction is discordant with germline, which a read error may explain. This rearrangement joins TRBV7-9 to TRBJ2-1, with 15 bases identical to TRBD2. Germline lookup yields CDR1 SEHNR and CDR2 FQNEAQ (reference sequence). The CDR3 sequence is 17 residues long. The CDR3 reads CSSSPPGLAGGGDEQFF. The CDR3 DNA is TGTTCCAGCAGCCCACCGGGACTAGCGGGGGGAGGGGATGAGCAGTTCTTC.

V usage is TRBV5-6 and J usage is TRBJ2-3, with 7 bases identical to TRBD2. Trimming took 0 bases from V and 2 from J; bases not matched to a gene: 6. Germline V gives CDR1 SGHDT, CDR2 YYEEEE. This CDR3 is built from 16 residues. CDR3 sequence: CASSLGSSGNTDTQYF. CDR3 DNA: TGTGCCAGCAGCTTGGGGTCTAGCGGAAACACAGATACGCAGTATTTT.

The chain is built from TRBV7-9 and TRBJ2-1; the match to TRBD1 covers 10 bases. CDR1 is SEHNR, CDR2 FQNEAQ, per germline (reference sequence). CDR3 length equals 15 residues. The V gene end was trimmed by 5 bases and the J gene end by 5 bases; junction bases not matched to a gene: 6. Here the CDR3 reads CASSPRTGGDNEQFF. The CDR3 DNA follows: TGTGCCAGCAGCCCACGGACAGGGGGAGACAATGAGCAGTTCTTC. The complete variable domain, with remaining parts taken from reference TRBV7-9 and TRBJ2-1, reads DTGVSQNPRHKITKRGQNVTFRCDPISEHNRLYWYRQTLGQGPEFLTYFQNEAQLEKSRLLSDRFSAERPKGSFSTLEIQRTEQGDSAMYLCASSPRTGGDNEQFFGPGTRLTVL.

J is TRBJ2-7 and V is TRBV10-2; perhaps TRBD2 as D (5 bases). Per germline, CDR1 WSHSY and CDR2 SAAADI. CDR3 length: 13 residues. V was trimmed by 6 bases and J by 2 bases, leaving 11 bases between them. The CDR3 coding sequence is TGCGCCAGCAGCCCCCCAGCGGCCTACGAGCAGTACTTC. It specifies CASSPPAAYEQYF.

The CDR3 bases are TGTGCCAGCAGCCCGGGGAAAGGGGGCCATCAGCCCCAGCATTTT. This gives the protein CASSPGKGGHQPQHF. The chain employs TRBV6-1 and TRBJ1-5; 7 positions match TRBD1. Germline V gene lookup returns CDR1 MNHNS and CDR2 SASEGT. The CDR3 is 15 residues long. The V gene end was trimmed by 6 bases and the J gene end by 5 bases; junction bases not matched to a gene: 10.

This clone came up once. The J gene is TRBJ1-2, the V gene TRBV30; the D gene is possibly TRBD1 (5 bases). Germline assignment: CDR1 GTSNPN and CDR2 SVGIG (reference sequence). V was pared by 3 bases and J by 4 bases, with 18 bases between. The CDR3 totals 15 residues. This CDR3 reads CAWSQEGTAFYGYTF. The CDR3 region has the DNA TGTGCCTGGAGCCAAGAGGGGACTGCCTTCTATGGCTACACCTTC.

The chain is built from TRBV5-1 and TRBJ2-2; tentatively, D is TRBD1 (5 bases). Germline lookup yields CDR1 SGHRS and CDR2 YFSETQ. The ends were cut back, 2 bases at V and 4 bases at J, with 12 bases in the middle. The CDR3 has 15 amino acids. Written as DNA, the CDR3 is TGCGCCAGCAGCTTCTCCCGGCAGGGCACCGGGGAGCTGTTTTTT. This sequence encodes CASSFSRQGTGELFF.

This chain links TRBV2 with TRBJ1-1, with D tentatively TRBD1 (5 bases). Germline V gives CDR1 SNHLY, CDR2 FYNNEI. The CDR3 loop spans 15 amino acids. The germline V and J ends were trimmed by 6 bases and 3 bases, with 17 bases remaining between them. As DNA, the CDR3 is TGTGCCAGCAGCCCAATGGTGGGGCCAGACACTGAAGCTTTCTTT. Its translation: CASSPMVGPDTEAFF.

The CDR3 loop reads CATSGLLQAQETQYF. CDR3 in DNA: TGTGCCACCAGCGGCCTTTTGCAGGCGCAAGAGACCCAGTACTTC. The genes are TRBV15 and TRBJ2-5; D is unresolved. Trimming cost V 5 bases and J 2 bases, with 15 bases left between them. CDR1 is LNHNV and CDR2 is YYDKDF in the germline V gene (reference sequence). CDR3 length: 15 residues.

The chain carries TRBV6-6 and TRBJ1-2; TRBD1 agrees at 10 bases. CDR3 length equals 15 residues. Trimming at V came to 2 bases and at J to 2 bases, leaving 2 bases not matched to a gene. CDR1 is MNHNY and CDR2 is SVGAGI in the germline V gene (reference sequence). The CDR3 region is CASSYVGQGNYGYTF. For the CDR3, the DNA is TGTGCCAGCAGTTACGTGGGACAGGGGAACTATGGCTACACCTTC.

This chain uses TRBV6-1 with TRBJ2-5; 7 bases match TRBD1. CDR1 is MNHNS and CDR2 is SASEGT in the germline V gene. The CDR3 is made up of 15 amino acids. J gave up 0 bases and V 6 bases, and 7 bases lay outside the gene matches. CDR3 protein: CASSQQGIDQETQYF. In DNA form, the CDR3 reads TGTGCCAGCAGCCAACAGGGGATTGACCAAGAGACCCAGTACTTC.